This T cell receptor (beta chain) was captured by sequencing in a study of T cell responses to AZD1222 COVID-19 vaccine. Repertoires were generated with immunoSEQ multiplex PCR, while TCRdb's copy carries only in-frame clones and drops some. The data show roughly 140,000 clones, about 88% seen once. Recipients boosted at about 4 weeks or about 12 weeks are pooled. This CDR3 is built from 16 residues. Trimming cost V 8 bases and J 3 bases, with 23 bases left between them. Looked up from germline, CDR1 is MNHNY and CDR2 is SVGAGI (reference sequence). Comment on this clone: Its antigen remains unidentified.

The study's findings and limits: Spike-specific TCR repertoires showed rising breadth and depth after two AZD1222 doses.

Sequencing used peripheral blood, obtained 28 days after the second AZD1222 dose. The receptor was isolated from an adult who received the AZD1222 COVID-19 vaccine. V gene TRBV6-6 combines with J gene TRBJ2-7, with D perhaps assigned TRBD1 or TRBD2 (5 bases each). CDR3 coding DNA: TGTGCCAGCCAGGGAGCTATGGCCGGAGGCGGCTACGAGCAGTACTTC. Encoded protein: CASQGAMAGGGYEQYF.